What follows are 32 T cell receptor beta chains derived from one specimen sequenced in a study of CD8 T cell repertoires and HIV-1 epitope variants. Profiling relied on immunoSEQ multiplex PCR, and the TCRdb table lists in-frame clones only, not all of them. The sample carries tens of thousands of clones, roughly four fifths recorded once. The sample was uncultured baseline CD8+ T cells from peripheral blood mononuclear cells (PBMCs). These receptors all come from a male donor with HIV.

The chain is built from TRBV27 and TRBJ2-1; 8 bases line up with TRBD2. V gave up 7 bases and J gave up 4 bases; unmatched junction bases: 12. Germline CDR1 reads MNHEY; CDR2 reads SMNVEV (reference sequence). The CDR3 sequence is 16 residues long. CDR3 bases: TGTGCCAGCACCACTTGGGGTGCTAGCGGGTACAATGAGCAGTTCTTC. Amino acids: CASTTWGASGYNEQFF.

This clone occurred a few times. The V and J genes are TRBV5-6 and TRBJ1-2; D is possibly TRBD1 (5 bases). The CDR3 sequence is 17 residues long. Germline assignment: CDR1 SGHDT and CDR2 YYEEEE. Trimming removed 5 bases from V and 6 bases from J, with 26 bases in between. The CDR3 is CASSGDGGLPRLDGYTF. CDR3 nucleotide sequence: TGTGCCAGCAGTGGGGACGGCGGGCTGCCAAGGCTGGATGGCTACACCTTC.

The chain combines TRBV5-1 with TRBJ2-2; D is unclear. The V gene's germline CDR1 is SGHRS and CDR2 YFSETQ. This CDR3 comprises 16 residues. The V gene lost 2 bases and the J gene lost 1 base, with 12 bases spanning the gap. The CDR3 DNA reads TGCGCCAGCAGCTTCTCGGCCGGATGGAACACCGGGGAGCTGTTTTTT. Its translation: CASSFSAGWNTGELFF.

The rearrangement links TRBV5-4 to TRBJ2-5, with D possibly TRBD2 on 6 matching bases. Trimming took off 5 bases at V and 4 bases at J, with 12 bases between the two ends. The CDR3 is 13 residues long. In germline, CDR1 is SGHNT, CDR2 YYREEE (reference sequence). For the CDR3, the DNA is TGTGCCAGCAGTCCGACCGGGGGAGAGACCCAGTACTTC. Amino acids: CASSPTGGETQYF.

The chain employs TRBV5-1 and TRBJ2-3; D is undetermined. Germline V gene lookup returns CDR1 SGHRS and CDR2 YFSETQ. Trimming removed 4 bases from V and 2 bases from J, with 17 bases in between. This CDR3 spans 16 amino acids. The CDR3, as DNA: TGCGCCAGCAGCCTCCCCGGTGGCGATATCACAGATACGCAGTATTTT. It codes for CASSLPGGDITDTQYF.

This chain uses TRBV7-2 with TRBJ2-1; 9 nucleotides agree with TRBD1. Germline trimming cut 5 bases from V and 6 bases from J; bases unmatched to any gene: 11. CDR3 length: 16 amino acids. Germline CDR1 reads SGHTA; CDR2 reads FQGNSA. The CDR3 region is CASSGSRGTGLNEQFF. DNA of the CDR3: TGTGCCAGCAGCGGCTCAAGGGGGACAGGGCTCAATGAGCAGTTCTTC.

This clone was counted once. The genes are TRBV6-5 and TRBJ1-2; 9 positions agree with TRBD1. Germline V gene data show CDR1 as MNHEY and CDR2 as SVGAGI. Unmatched junction bases numbered 8, after V lost 5 bases and J lost 7 bases. CDR3 length equals 14 residues. CDR3 DNA: TGTGCCAGCAGTCTACCGGGACAGGGAGGTGGCTACACCTTC. It specifies CASSLPGQGGGYTF.

CDR3 nucleotide sequence: TGTGCCAGCTCACCAACTAATCAGCCCCAGCATTTT. Translated: CASSPTNQPQHF. The chain has TRBV18 and TRBJ1-5, with unresolved D. The length of the CDR3 is 12 residues. Germline CDR1 and CDR2: KGHSH and LQKENI. Trimming cost V 2 bases and J 4 bases, with 3 bases left between them.

The gene calls are TRBV7-2 and TRBJ1-2; D uncertain. V lost 5 bases and J 5 bases, leaving 12 bases between the germline ends. Looked up from germline, CDR1 is SGHTA and CDR2 is FQGNSA. CDR3 length: 13 amino acids. CDR3 in amino acids: CASSPWTAYGYTF. The CDR3 DNA follows: TGTGCCAGCAGCCCCTGGACTGCTTATGGCTACACCTTC.

J is TRBJ2-2 and V is TRBV27; D call uncertain. Germline V CDR1 and CDR2: MNHEY, SMNVEV (reference sequence). Trimming removed 0 bases from V and 3 bases from J, with 8 bases in between. The CDR3 runs 15 residues. The chain's CDR3 is CASSLSSTHTGELFF. The CDR3 region has the DNA TGTGCCAGCAGTTTATCAAGCACCCACACCGGGGAGCTGTTTTTT.

The chain couples TRBV5-1 to TRBJ2-3, with TRBD1 matching 7 bases. With V trimmed by 7 bases and J by 4 bases, 6 bases remained unmatched. CDR1 and CDR2 from the germline V gene are SGHRS and YFSETQ. The CDR3 runs 13 residues. The CDR3 bases are TGCGCCAGCCGCCGACAGGGCGCAGATACGCAGTATTTT. This sequence encodes CASRRQGADTQYF.

The chain has TRBV7-9 and TRBJ1-2, with D maybe TRBD1 (5 bases). Germline CDR1 SEHNR, CDR2 FQNEAQ (reference sequence). This CDR3 contains 18 residues. V was pared by 5 bases and J by 6 bases, with 28 bases between. CDR3 in DNA: TGTGCCAGCAGCCGTAAACCGGGACCATCGTATGCCCGAGATGGCTACACCTTC. Translating gives CASSRKPGPSYARDGYTF.

Here the CDR3 reads CASGGTRGDTQYF. DNA of the CDR3: TGTGCCAGCGGCGGGACTAGAGGGGATACGCAGTATTTT. V gene TRBV2 combines with J gene TRBJ2-3; 8 bases align to TRBD2. V lost 8 bases, J lost 6 bases, and 7 bases stayed unmatched. CDR3 length: 13 residues. Germline V lookup: CDR1 SNHLY, CDR2 FYNNEI.

The chain joins TRBV25-1 to TRBJ2-3; maybe TRBD1 (5 bases). CDR1 MGHDK and CDR2 SYGVNS come from the germline V gene. This CDR3 comprises 16 residues. With 1 base removed from V and 2 bases from J, the gap between germline ends came to 13 bases. CDR3 bases: TGTGCCAGCAGTGAATGGGGCAGGGCTTCCACAGATACGCAGTATTTT. Amino acid sequence: CASSEWGRASTDTQYF.

This chain links TRBV28 with TRBJ2-5; D ambiguous. Between the trimmed V and J ends, which lost 3 bases and 1 base, there was a span of 9 bases. Germline assignment: CDR1 MDHEN and CDR2 SYDVKM. This CDR3 is 14 amino acids long. The CDR3: CASSFQDGQETQYF. The CDR3 DNA follows: TGTGCCAGCAGTTTCCAGGACGGCCAAGAGACCCAGTACTTC. The full variable domain, with the rest looked up from reference TRBV28 and TRBJ2-5, is DVKVTQSSRYLVKRTGEKVFLECVQDMDHENMFWYRQDPGLGLRLIYFSYDVKMKEKGDIPEGYSVSREKKERFSLILESASTNQTSMYLCASSFQDGQETQYFGPGTRLLVL.

This clone showed up just a few times. The chain recombines TRBV14 with TRBJ1-1; D is unclear. V dropped 0 bases and J dropped 10 bases, with 9 bases sitting between them. Germline V gene data show CDR1 as SGHDN and CDR2 as FVKESK. The CDR3 covers 12 residues. CDR3 loop: CASSQDARRAFF. Written as DNA, the CDR3 is TGTGCCAGCAGCCAAGACGCAAGACGAGCTTTCTTT.

V usage is TRBV28 and J usage is TRBJ1-1; no clear D. Germline V gene sequence: CDR1 MDHEN, CDR2 SYDVKM. V was trimmed by 2 bases and J by 4 bases, leaving 11 bases between them. The CDR3 is made up of 14 amino acids. CDR3 residues: CASSLMRLGTEAFF. The CDR3 DNA sequence: TGTGCCAGCAGTTTAATGCGGCTTGGCACTGAAGCTTTCTTT.

The chain carries TRBV10-3 and TRBJ2-5; TRBD2 agrees at 13 bases. The CDR3 has 16 amino acids. Germline loops: CDR1 ENHRY, CDR2 SYGVKD. The trim removed 4 bases at V and 5 bases at J, leaving 7 bases unmatched. The CDR3 bases are TGTGCCATCAGTGGACCTAGGACTAGCGGGGGTGAGACCCAGTACTTC. The encoded protein is CAISGPRTSGGETQYF.

V gene TRBV9 combines with J gene TRBJ2-7, with D unclear. V lost 0 bases and J lost 0, with 7 bases in between. The germline V gene has CDR1 SGDLS and CDR2 YYNGEE. The CDR3 length is 14 residues. The CDR3 loop reads CASSVGSPSYEQYF. For the CDR3, the DNA is TGTGCCAGCAGCGTAGGGTCTCCCTCCTACGAGCAGTACTTC.

The rearrangement links TRBV5-8 to TRBJ2-3; D is perhaps TRBD2 (6 bases). V was trimmed by 3 bases and J by 3 bases, leaving 20 bases between them. The germline gives CDR1 SGHTS, CDR2 YDEGEE. This CDR3 is built from 17 residues. The CDR3 DNA follows: TGTGCCAGCAGCTCCCGCGGGGCGGCTGGGGGAACAGATACGCAGTATTTT. Its translation: CASSSRGAAGGTDTQYF.

V and J are TRBV30 and TRBJ1-1; D perhaps matches TRBD1 (6 bases). CDR1 is GTSNPN, CDR2 SVGIG, per germline (reference sequence). This CDR3 comprises 16 residues. V was shortened by 0 bases and J by 0 bases, with 14 bases between the two germline ends. The CDR3 nucleotides are TGTGCCTGGAGTGTAGGAACAGGGAGCTTGAACACTGAAGCTTTCTTT. As protein: CAWSVGTGSLNTEAFF.

The J gene is TRBJ1-5, the V gene TRBV10-2; D is perhaps TRBD1 (5 bases). The CDR3 loop spans 18 amino acids. The germline V gene has CDR1 WSHSY and CDR2 SAAADI. V dropped 7 bases and J dropped 2 bases, with 24 bases sitting between them. This chain's CDR3 is CASTPSPGWGSGNQPQHF. DNA for the CDR3: TGCGCCAGCACTCCGTCTCCAGGGTGGGGTAGTGGCAATCAGCCCCAGCATTTT.

This chain links TRBV4-2 with TRBJ2-5, with D maybe TRBD1 (5 bases). The CDR3 spans 15 residues. Germline CDR1 LGHNA, CDR2 YNFKEQ. The V end lost 9 bases, the J end lost 1 base, and 18 bases lay between the germline ends. The CDR3 loop reads CASRGTSPPQETQYF. CDR3 sequence (DNA): TGTGCCAGTAGGGGAACTTCTCCTCCCCAAGAGACCCAGTACTTC.

The chain's CDR3 is CASSIQGTHRYEQYF. The CDR3 coding sequence is TGTGCCAGTAGTATACAGGGGACGCACCGCTACGAGCAGTACTTC. The rearrangement links TRBV19 to TRBJ2-7, with D perhaps matching TRBD1 (6 bases). V was pared by 2 bases and J by 3 bases, with 14 bases between. CDR1 and CDR2 from the germline V gene are LNHDA and SQIVND (reference sequence). The CDR3 has 15 residues.

The chain carries TRBV5-1 and TRBJ1-1, with 8 bases lining up with TRBD1. V shed 7 bases and J 2 bases; nucleotides not matched to a gene: 7. There are 14 residues in the CDR3. Germline V lookup: CDR1 SGHRS, CDR2 YFSETQ. The CDR3, as DNA: TGCGCCAGCGCCCGGGACAGGACTAACACTGAAGCTTTCTTT. Residues: CASARDRTNTEAFF.

V usage is TRBV6-1 and J usage is TRBJ2-5; 8 bases line up with TRBD1. The CDR3 extends over 15 amino acids. V shed 1 base and J 1 base; nucleotides not matched to a gene: 2. Per the germline V gene, CDR1 is MNHNS and CDR2 is SASEGT. The CDR3 coding sequence is TGTGCCAGCAGTGAAGTAACAGGGGGCCAAGAGACCCAGTACTTC. Translated: CASSEVTGGQETQYF.

This chain connects TRBV10-3 to TRBJ2-7, with TRBD1 matching over 10 bases. The germline V gene has CDR1 ENHRY and CDR2 SYGVKD. V lost 6 bases and J lost 3; bases outside the gene matches: 8. The CDR3 runs to 15 residues. The CDR3 protein is CAIRSAGQGHYEQYF. CDR3 nucleotides: TGTGCCATCAGATCGGCGGGACAGGGGCACTACGAGCAGTACTTC.

The gene calls are TRBV29-1 and TRBJ2-7; perhaps D is TRBD1 or TRBD2 (7 bases each). Trimming removed 6 bases at V and 2 bases at J, with 14 bases between. CDR3 length: 13 residues. The germline V gene encodes CDR1 SQVTM and CDR2 ANQGSEA. The CDR3 region is CSVGQGGTYEQYF. The DNA of the CDR3 is TGCAGCGTGGGCCAGGGGGGGACCTACGAGCAGTACTTC.

The rearrangement links TRBV5-1 to TRBJ2-7; 10 nucleotides agree with TRBD1. CDR3 length: 13 residues. Trimming removed 5 bases from V and 5 bases from J; junction bases left unmatched: 4. CDR1 is SGHRS and CDR2 is YFSETQ in the germline V gene. The CDR3 protein is CASSLGQGNEQYF. For the CDR3, the DNA is TGCGCCAGCAGTCTGGGACAGGGGAACGAGCAGTACTTC. Together with reference TRBV5-1 and TRBJ2-7, the CDR3 gives the full variable domain: KAGVTQTPRYLIKTRGQQVTLSCSPISGHRSVSWYQQTPGQGLQFLFEYFSETQRNKGNFPGRFSGRQFSNSRSEMNVSTLELGDSALYLCASSLGQGNEQYFGPGTRLTVT.

The chain couples TRBV6-1 to TRBJ2-7; TRBD1 aligns across 8 bases. The germline gives CDR1 MNHNS, CDR2 SASEGT. The ends lost 7 bases at V and 3 bases at J; junction bases unmatched: 5. The CDR3 runs 13 residues. In DNA, the CDR3 is TGTGCCAGCACCCCAGGGGGCAACTACGAGCAGTACTTC. Translation gives CASTPGGNYEQYF.

This chain joins TRBV9 and TRBJ1-2; a weak D match, TRBD1 (5 bases). The V and J ends lost 4 bases and 4 bases respectively, with 17 bases between them. Germline loops: CDR1 SGDLS, CDR2 YYNGEE. The CDR3 spans 15 residues. The CDR3 nucleotides read TGTGCCAGCAGCAATCGGGACGGATTTTCCTATGGCTACACCTTC. Its protein is CASSNRDGFSYGYTF.

The rearrangement links TRBV27 to TRBJ2-1; 9 bases are a match to TRBD1. This CDR3 is 16 amino acids long. In germline, CDR1 is MNHEY, CDR2 SMNVEV (reference sequence). V shed 4 bases and J 6 bases; nucleotides not matched to a gene: 10. In DNA form, the CDR3 reads TGTGCCAGCAGTTCCCTCGTGGACAGGGGCCTCAATGAGCAGTTCTTC. As protein: CASSSLVDRGLNEQFF.